This T cell receptor (beta chain) was recovered during a study of blood T cell repertoires in COVID-19. About the study: The study drew acute and convalescent COVID-19 samples from the United States, Italy and Spain.

The CDR3 has 12 amino acids. Looked up from germline, CDR1 is SGDLS and CDR2 is YYNGEE. V was trimmed by 0 bases and J by 9 bases, leaving 8 bases between them. The method was immunoSEQ multiplex PCR; TCRdb's version includes in-frame clones alone and lacks a portion of them. This repertoire shows more than 150,000 clones, around 81% found once; its top ten account for around 10%. The rearrangement joins TRBV9 to TRBJ2-3; D is undetermined. This receptor was taken from an elderly woman with COVID-19, enrolled during active disease. The sequencing sample was made of peripheral blood. The chain's CDR3 is CASSVDSFTQYF. In DNA, the CDR3 is TGTGCCAGCAGCGTAGACTCTTTCACGCAGTATTTT.